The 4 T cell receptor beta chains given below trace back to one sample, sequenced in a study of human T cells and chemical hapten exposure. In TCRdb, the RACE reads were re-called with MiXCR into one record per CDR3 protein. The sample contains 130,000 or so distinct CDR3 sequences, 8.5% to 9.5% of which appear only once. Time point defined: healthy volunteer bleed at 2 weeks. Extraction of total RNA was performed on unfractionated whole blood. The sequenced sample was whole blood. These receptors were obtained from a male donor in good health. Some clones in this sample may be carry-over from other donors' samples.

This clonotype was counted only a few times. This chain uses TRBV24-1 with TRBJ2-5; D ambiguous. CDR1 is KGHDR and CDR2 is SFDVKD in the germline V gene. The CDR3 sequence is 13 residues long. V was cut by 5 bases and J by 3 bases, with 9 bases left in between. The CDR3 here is CATSGAAEETQYF. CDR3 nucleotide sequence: TGTGCCACCAGTGGGGCCGCGGAAGAGACCCAGTACTTC.

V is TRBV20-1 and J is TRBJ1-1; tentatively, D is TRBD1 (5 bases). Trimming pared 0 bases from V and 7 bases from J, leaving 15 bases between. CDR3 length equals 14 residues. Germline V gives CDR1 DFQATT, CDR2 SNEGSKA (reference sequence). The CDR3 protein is CSARDRGAEGEAFF. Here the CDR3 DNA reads TGCAGTGCTAGAGATAGAGGGGCTGAGGGTGAAGCTTTCTTT.

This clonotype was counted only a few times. CDR3 region: CASSHTLDRPTGEQYF. The CDR3 DNA is TGCGCCAGCAGCCACACCTTGGACAGACCCACGGGCGAGCAGTACTTC. V gene TRBV4-3 combines with J gene TRBJ2-7; possibly TRBD1 for D (6 bases). Trimming shortened V by 3 bases and J by 6 bases, and 21 bases separated the two germline ends. Per the germline V gene, CDR1 is LGHNA and CDR2 is YSLEER. CDR3 length equals 16 residues.

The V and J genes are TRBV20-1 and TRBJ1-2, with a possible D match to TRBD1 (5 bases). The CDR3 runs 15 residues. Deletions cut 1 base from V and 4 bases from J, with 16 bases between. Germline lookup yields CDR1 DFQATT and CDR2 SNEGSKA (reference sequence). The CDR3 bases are TGCAGTGCTAGAGTACCGGCAGGGCCGGTCTATGGCTACACCTTC. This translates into CSARVPAGPVYGYTF.